This T cell receptor beta chain was obtained from a study of blood T cells in healthy people across ages. Germline CDR1 reads DFQATT; CDR2 reads SNEGSKA (reference sequence). The trim removed 3 bases at V and 3 bases at J, leaving 8 bases unmatched. The CDR3 runs to 15 residues. Primers used in a second PCR of roughly 6 to 11 cycles were a sample-barcoded 5' primer and a J-beta primer mix. TCRdb passed the 5' RACE reads through MiXCR, listing each CDR3 protein once. The sample shows around 900,000 distinct CDR3 sequences, approximately 50% of them seen only once. The sample comprised blood. This clonotype originated in a woman aged 55-75 years in good health. V gene TRBV20-1 combines with J gene TRBJ2-4, with 7 bases fitting TRBD2. CDR3: CSASSPGLFKNIQYF. The DNA of the CDR3 is TGCAGTGCTAGTTCCCCGGGACTATTCAAAAACATTCAGTACTTC.